This record concerns one T cell receptor beta chain sequence. Its antigen is unknown. Germline V gene sequence: CDR1 LNHDA, CDR2 SQIVND (reference sequence). The CDR3 is made up of 14 amino acids. Trimming cost V 5 bases and J 0 bases, with 10 bases left between them. Healthy bone marrow donors made up the cohort. This entry comes from a study of cytomegalovirus exposure and HLA in healthy donors. Study-level findings and limits: Most of the TCR beta V segments (in an earlier analysis) were productive either about 90% or about 30% of the time.

The PCR used 60 Vbeta and 13 Jbeta primers. Assay: immunoSEQ multiplex PCR; the TCRdb copy retains only in-frame clones and omits some. This table has around 180,000 clones, approximately 80% appearing once. The chain employs TRBV19 and TRBJ1-1; a weak D match, TRBD1 (6 bases). Sample: PBMCs. The source of this sequence is a woman aged 25 to 45 in good health and CMV-seropositive. This CDR3 reads CASSPWTVNTEAFF. CDR3 in DNA: TGTGCCAGTAGTCCGTGGACAGTGAACACTGAAGCTTTCTTT.